Shown below are 16 T cell receptor beta chains from a single sample sequenced in a study of T cells in Graves' hyperthyroidism and ophthalmopathy. TCR beta CDR3 sequences were amplified from RNA transcripts. The primer set for the first-round RT-PCR of the TCR CDR3 was HTBI. TCRdb reanalysed the multiplex PCR reads using MiXCR and keeps one entry per CDR3 protein. Among hundreds of thousands of distinct CDR3 sequences listed, around 15% were seen once. The sequencing sample was made of blood. These receptors were taken from a woman aged 18-29 years with Graves' hyperthyroidism.

The sample holds many counts of this clonotype. V is TRBV7-2 and J is TRBJ2-5; no reliable D call. This CDR3 comprises 13 residues. The germline V gene encodes CDR1 SGHTA and CDR2 FQGNSA. Trimming removed 8 bases at V and 1 base at J, with 11 bases between. The CDR3 DNA sequence: TGTGCCAGCCATGGACGTTTCCAAGAGACCCAGTACTTC. It codes for CASHGRFQETQYF.

The chain is built from TRBV20-1 and TRBJ1-2; 7 positions agree with TRBD1. Germline loops: CDR1 DFQATT, CDR2 SNEGSKA (reference sequence). This CDR3 is 12 amino acids long. J gave up 8 bases and V 3 bases, and 6 bases lay outside the gene matches. The CDR3 nucleotides are TGCAGTGCTAGGACAGGGACGAAGGGCTACACCTTC. This sequence encodes CSARTGTKGYTF.

This chain uses TRBV12-3 or TRBV12-4 with TRBJ2-3; 12 nucleotides line up with TRBD2. The length of the CDR3 is 17 residues. V lost 3 bases and J lost 2; bases outside the gene matches: 6. This CDR3 is CASSLSGLAGITDTQYF. The DNA of the CDR3 is TGTGCCAGCAGTTTGAGTGGACTAGCGGGGATCACAGATACGCAGTATTTT.

Ten or more counts support this clonotype. V usage is TRBV2 and J usage is TRBJ2-5, with 8 bases that match TRBD2. Germline V CDR1 and CDR2: SNHLY, FYNNEI. V shed 8 bases and J 4 bases; nucleotides not matched to a gene: 9. This CDR3 has 14 residues. The CDR3 nucleotides are TGTGCCAGCGGAAGCGGGAGACGCGGAGAGACCCAGTACTTC. This sequence encodes CASGSGRRGETQYF.

This clonotype showed up many times. The chain joins TRBV12-3 or TRBV12-4 to TRBJ1-2; 8 nucleotides match TRBD1. The CDR3 is made up of 15 amino acids. V was clipped by 5 bases and J by 3 bases; unmatched bases: 8. DNA for the CDR3: TGTGCCAGCAGTCCATCAACAGGGGGGCACTATGGCTACACCTTC. It translates to CASSPSTGGHYGYTF.

This sequence joins TRBV2 and TRBJ1-5; weak D call: TRBD1 (6 bases). The CDR3 runs 15 residues. Per germline, CDR1 SNHLY and CDR2 FYNNEI. V gave up 4 bases and J gave up 7 bases, with 17 bases separating them. The CDR3, as DNA: TGTGCCAGCAGTGCCCTCCGGGGAGGGGGGCAGCCCCAGCATTTT. Amino acid sequence: CASSALRGGGQPQHF.

In regard to this clonotype: One end of the junction varies from germline; a read error may be responsible. The V gene is TRBV6-1, the J gene TRBJ2-5; 8 bases are shared with TRBD1. This CDR3 comprises 15 residues. Per germline, CDR1 MNHNS and CDR2 SASEGT. The CDR3 is CVSSLTGGAQETQYF. CDR3 nucleotide sequence: TGTGTCAGCAGCCTAACAGGGGGAGCGCAAGAGACCCAGTACTTC.

This clonotype was counted many times. V usage is TRBV20-1 and J usage is TRBJ2-1; a weak D match, TRBD2 (7 bases). The CDR3 spans 13 residues. Trimming cost V 8 bases and J 0 bases, with 11 bases left between them. The germline gives CDR1 DFQATT, CDR2 SNEGSKA (reference sequence). CDR3 sequence (DNA): TGCAGTTCGGGGGGCTTCTCCTACAATGAGCAGTTCTTC. It is translated as CSSGGFSYNEQFF.

This clonotype was recorded at least ten times. CDR3 sequence: CASSPREAGGTDTQYF. The DNA of the CDR3 is TGTGCCAGCAGTCCCCGGGAAGCGGGCGGCACAGATACGCAGTATTTT. The rearrangement uses TRBV12-3 or TRBV12-4 and TRBJ2-3; perhaps TRBD2 as D (6 bases). The CDR3 is 16 amino acids. V lost 5 bases and J 1 base, leaving 16 bases between the germline ends.

This clonotype was observed at least ten times. The chain couples TRBV24-1 to TRBJ1-2; D is possibly TRBD1 (6 bases). With 3 bases removed from V and 7 bases from J, the gap between germline ends came to 11 bases. CDR3 size: 13 residues. Germline V gives CDR1 KGHDR, CDR2 SFDVKD. CDR3 bases: TGTGCCACCAGTGATGTCAGGGGAAGTGGCTACACCTTC. Amino acids: CATSDVRGSGYTF.

The table lists this clonotype with a few counts. This chain connects TRBV10-3 to TRBJ1-5; D is perhaps TRBD1 (5 bases). CDR1 is ENHRY and CDR2 is SYGVKD in the germline V gene. This CDR3 contains 15 residues. V lost 2 bases, J lost 1 base, and 9 bases lay in between. CDR3: CAISESGGSNQPQHF. The CDR3 DNA sequence: TGTGCCATCAGTGAGAGCGGGGGGAGCAATCAGCCCCAGCATTTT.

V and J are TRBV6-4 and TRBJ2-3; D tentatively fits TRBD1 or TRBD2 (5 bases each). Germline CDR1 is MRHNA and CDR2 is SNTAGT. Trimming removed 8 bases at V and 7 bases at J, with 7 bases between. This CDR3 is 10 amino acids long. CDR3 in DNA: TGTGCCAGCCGGGGCAATACGCAGTATTTT. Translating it yields CASRGNTQYF.

This clonotype was seen ten or more times. The CDR3 loop reads CASSLVRGSNSPLHF. CDR3 nucleotide sequence: TGTGCCAGCAGCTTAGTCAGGGGGAGTAATTCACCCCTCCACTTT. The rearrangement joins TRBV11-2 to TRBJ1-6, with TRBD1 matching over 7 bases. There are 15 residues in the CDR3. Germline CDR1 reads SGHAT; CDR2 reads FQNNGV. The V segment lost 1 base and the J segment 6 bases; nucleotides outside the gene matches: 3.

The chain uses TRBV20-1 and TRBJ2-3; TRBD2 agrees at 7 bases. V was pared by 2 bases and J by 4 bases, with 9 bases of the junction left unmatched. CDR1 DFQATT and CDR2 SNEGSKA come from the germline V gene (reference sequence). This CDR3 is built from 15 residues. Here the CDR3 DNA reads TGCAGTGCTAGACGAATGACTAGCATCCCAGATACGCAGTATTTT. This encodes CSARRMTSIPDTQYF.

This clonotype was found a few times. This chain uses TRBV29-1 with TRBJ2-2; possibly TRBD1 or TRBD2 for D (5 bases each). CDR1 SQVTM and CDR2 ANQGSEA come from the germline V gene. This CDR3 has 14 amino acids. V dropped 3 bases and J dropped 1 base, with 9 bases sitting between them. The CDR3 is CSVEGRVNTGELFF. CDR3 nucleotide sequence: TGCAGCGTTGAGGGACGGGTGAACACCGGGGAGCTGTTTTTT.

This clonotype was detected only a few times. One end of the junction varies from germline; a read error may be responsible. The chain recombines TRBV6-2 or TRBV6-3 with TRBJ2-3, with D uncertain. There are 16 residues in the CDR3. Germline CDR1 is MNHEY and CDR2 is SVGEGT. As DNA, the CDR3 is TGTACCAGCAGTTACTCCCTAATATCGAGCACAGATACGCAGTATTTT. This codes for CTSSYSLISSTDTQYF.